Each of the 15 T cell receptor beta chains below was sequenced from the same sample in a study of radiotherapy plus CTLA-4 blockade in lung cancer. The assay was immunoSEQ multiplex PCR, and TCRdb's table has in-frame clones only and misses some. In the table there are tens of thousands of clones, around three quarters of which are singletons. Sequenced here: peripheral blood, sampled from a patient treated with radiotherapy plus ipilimumab. These receptors were taken from a human donor with non-small cell lung cancer who had stable disease on radiotherapy plus ipilimumab.

On this clone: The DNA is left out, because the CDR3 cannot be placed on it with certainty; the CDR3 is given as TCRdb lists it. The rearrangement joins TRBV7-9 to TRBJ2-1; the tabulated D call, TRBD2, remains unverified against the DNA. Per germline, CDR1 SEHNR and CDR2 FQNEAQ (reference sequence). Termini included, the CDR3 measures 12 amino acids. The CDR3 here is CASSFGAGSPFF.

Concerning this clone itself: The same CDR3 arises from other DNA sequences in this sample as well. The V call is TRBV7-2, the J call TRBJ1-1; possible D gene TRBD1, 5 bases. The V end was cut by 4 bases, the J end by 1 base, with 13 bases between. Germline CDR1 and CDR2: SGHTA and FQGNSA. This CDR3 has 15 amino acids. CDR3 amino acids: CASSWGPSSNTEAFF. In DNA, the CDR3 is TGTGCCAGCAGCTGGGGACCGTCGTCGAACACTGAAGCTTTCTTT.

The V and J genes are TRBV5-1 and TRBJ1-1, with a tentative D call TRBD1 (5 bases). Per germline, CDR1 SGHRS and CDR2 YFSETQ. With 1 base removed from V and 4 bases from J, the gap between germline ends came to 11 bases. CDR3 length: 14 residues. CDR3 region: CASSLQGDITEAFF. The CDR3 DNA follows: TGCGCCAGCAGCTTGCAGGGCGATATCACTGAAGCTTTCTTT.

J is TRBJ1-3 and V is TRBV6-5; 7 nucleotides line up with TRBD1. This CDR3 region has 14 residues. CDR1 is MNHEY and CDR2 is SVGAGI in the germline V gene. The junction had 5 bases not matched to a gene; V was cut back by 5 bases and J by 4 bases. Written as DNA, the CDR3 is TGTGCCAGCAGTCCCCAACAGGGGGGAAACACCATATATTTT. Protein sequence: CASSPQQGGNTIYF.

The chain carries TRBV21-1 and TRBJ1-1. TRBV21-1 is a listed pseudogene. The CDR3 has 14 amino acids. The CDR3 bases are TGTGCCAGCAGCAAAGCTCGGGGAAACACTGAAGCTTTCTTT. This codes for CASSKARGNTEAFF.

The chain has TRBV9 and TRBJ2-7, with D possibly called TRBD1 or TRBD2 (5 bases each). The CDR3 sequence is 15 residues long. Germline assignment: CDR1 SGDLS and CDR2 YYNGEE. The V end lost 0 bases, the J end lost 2 bases, and 12 bases lay between the germline ends. Here the CDR3 reads CASSVDEGLTYEQYF. Here the CDR3 DNA reads TGTGCCAGCAGCGTAGATGAGGGGCTAACCTACGAGCAGTACTTC.

The CDR3 coding sequence is TGTGCCAGCAGTGGGCCAGGGAATTCACCCCTCCACTTT. Encoded protein: CASSGPGNSPLHF. The chain uses TRBV28 and TRBJ1-6, with D tentatively TRBD1 (5 bases). The V and J ends lost 5 bases and 7 bases respectively, with 9 bases between them. Germline CDR1 and CDR2: MDHEN and SYDVKM. This CDR3 is built from 13 residues.

The chain links TRBV5-1 to TRBJ2-2; 7 nucleotides agree with TRBD2. Germline lookup yields CDR1 SGHRS and CDR2 YFSETQ. The CDR3 sequence is 16 residues long. V was clipped by 0 bases and J by 1 base; unmatched bases: 3. CDR3 sequence: CASSLAERGNTGELFF. The CDR3, as DNA: TGCGCCAGCAGCTTGGCCGAGCGGGGGAACACCGGGGAGCTGTTTTTT.

The gene calls are TRBV6-5 and TRBJ1-5; 8 nucleotides align to TRBD1. CDR1 MNHEY and CDR2 SVGAGI come from the germline V gene. The length of the CDR3 is 16 residues. The V segment lost 4 bases and the J segment 0 bases; nucleotides outside the gene matches: 5. CDR3: CASSSGTGYSNQPQHF. In nucleotides, the CDR3 is TGTGCCAGCAGTTCAGGGACAGGATATAGCAATCAGCCCCAGCATTTT.

The chain recombines TRBV9 with TRBJ2-5; TRBD2 matches at 9 bases. The V gene end was trimmed by 0 bases and the J gene end by 4 bases; junction bases not matched to a gene: 7. The CDR3 length is 16 residues. The germline V gene encodes CDR1 SGDLS and CDR2 YYNGEE. CDR3 residues: CASSVVGSGGLETQYF. The CDR3 coding sequence is TGTGCCAGCAGCGTAGTCGGTAGCGGGGGACTAGAGACCCAGTACTTC.

The chain uses TRBV5-1 and TRBJ2-5; 9 bases fit TRBD1. This CDR3 is built from 15 residues. Per the germline V gene, CDR1 is SGHRS and CDR2 is YFSETQ. V gave up 0 bases and J gave up 3 bases; unmatched junction bases: 3. The CDR3 sequence: CASSLAGTGKETQYF. CDR3 bases: TGCGCCAGCAGCTTGGCTGGGACAGGGAAAGAGACCCAGTACTTC.

The CDR3 reads CASSLGGGSYEQYV. CDR3 sequence (DNA): TGTGCCAGCAGCTTAGGTGGAGGGTCCTACGAGCAGTACGTC. The rearrangement uses TRBV7-2 and TRBJ2-7; weak D call: TRBD2 (6 bases). The germline V and J ends were trimmed by 1 base and 1 base, with 8 bases remaining between them. The CDR3 spans 14 residues. Germline V gene sequence: CDR1 SGHTA, CDR2 FQGNSA.

J is TRBJ1-5 and V is TRBV30; D gene uncertain. Germline CDR1 and CDR2: GTSNPN and SVGIG (reference sequence). The germline V and J ends were trimmed by 2 bases and 4 bases, with 9 bases remaining between them. The CDR3 extends over 13 amino acids. CDR3 protein: CAWSLQENQPQHF. The CDR3 DNA follows: TGTGCCTGGAGTCTCCAGGAGAATCAGCCCCAGCATTTT.

This clone was observed a few times. The rearrangement uses TRBV4-3 and TRBJ2-7, with D possibly being TRBD1 (5 bases). The CDR3 runs to 15 residues. CDR1 LGHNA and CDR2 YSLEER come from the germline V gene. Trimming removed 0 bases at V and 5 bases at J, with 14 bases between. The CDR3 sequence is CASSQDEAGKNEQYF. For the CDR3, the DNA is TGCGCCAGCAGCCAAGATGAGGCAGGGAAAAACGAGCAGTACTTC.

The V call is TRBV14, the J call TRBJ1-1; no definite D call. CDR1 and CDR2 (germline): SGHDN, FVKESK. This CDR3 is 14 amino acids long. The V end was cut by 0 bases, the J end by 0 bases, with 5 bases between. The CDR3 bases are TGTGCCAGCAGCCAAGAATTAATGAACACTGAAGCTTTCTTT. Translated, it gives CASSQELMNTEAFF.